This T cell receptor (beta chain) was sequenced for a study of T cells in Graves' hyperthyroidism and ophthalmopathy. Study information: Staff took peripheral blood when the initial diagnosis was made, before any treatment began.

The source material, RNA transcripts, was used to amplify TCR beta CDR3 regions. During a first-round RT-PCR of the TCR CDR3, the HTBI primer set was used. One entry per CDR3 protein results from TCRdb running MiXCR on the multiplex PCR reads. The repertoire includes hundreds of thousands of distinct CDR3 sequences, roughly 14% of them detected once, and 9.5% to 15% sits in the top ten. This CDR3 is built from 16 residues. V was clipped by 2 bases and J by 6 bases; unmatched bases: 13. Ophthalmopathy patients all had a Clinical Activity Score of at least 3, a NOSPECS grade of at least 4 and disease under 3 months old.

The origin of this receptor is a woman aged 45-65 years with Graves' ophthalmopathy. The V gene is TRBV12-3 or TRBV12-4, the J gene TRBJ2-7; 7 bases agree with TRBD1. The sequenced sample consisted of blood. The CDR3 DNA sequence: TGTGCCAGCAGTTTATCAAGACAGGGTGCTGACGTCGAGCAGTACTTC. It encodes CASSLSRQGADVEQYF.